This T cell receptor beta chain was sequenced for a study of STAT3 mutations in large granular lymphocyte leukemia. In the case of this clone: Its antigen remains unidentified.

V was clipped by 7 bases and J by 4 bases, with 17 bases between them. Germline V gives CDR1 MNHNS, CDR2 SASEGT. This CDR3 is 15 amino acids long. Study-wide points: In T-cell large granular lymphocyte leukemia, about half of patients showed multiple immunodominant subclonotypes.

The data were produced by immunoSEQ multiplex PCR, yet TCRdb's version contains in-frame clones alone and is incomplete. The data hold around 29,000 clones, with 75% to 90% observed a single time. The receptor comes from a man in his sixties with T-cell large granular lymphocyte leukemia. Some clones in this sample may be carry-over from other donors' samples. Input material: peripheral blood mononuclear cells. The chain recombines TRBV6-1 with TRBJ1-3; D is possibly TRBD1 (5 bases). CDR3 residues: CASTPGGDNGNTIYF. The CDR3, as DNA: TGTGCCAGCACCCCGGGAGGGGATAACGGAAACACCATATATTTT.